This paragraph covers one T cell receptor (beta chain) sequence. As yet, its antigen is unknown. CDR3 size: 13 residues. The germline V and J ends were trimmed by 5 bases and 3 bases, with 11 bases remaining between them. Per the germline V gene, CDR1 is SGHRS and CDR2 is YFSETQ. Repertoires were generated with immunoSEQ multiplex PCR, while TCRdb's copy carries only in-frame clones and drops some. This table has some 140,000 clones, approximately 95% appearing once. The sample originates from a study of T cell responses to AZD1222 COVID-19 vaccine. Study results and limitations: There were vaccine-associated CD4 TCRs across spike, dominant at 160-218 and 743-854.

The receptor's source is an adult who received the AZD1222 COVID-19 vaccine. The sequencing here drew on peripheral blood, taken 28 days after the second AZD1222 dose. J is TRBJ1-1 and V is TRBV5-1; D gene uncertain. CDR3 in DNA: TGCGCCAGCAGAAAAGAAGAGGACACTGAAGCTTTCTTT. Translation: CASRKEEDTEAFF.